A selection of T cell receptor beta chains follows, all from one sample in a study of shared clonotypes between healthy human individuals. Clones were sequenced by immunoSEQ multiplex PCR, and TCRdb holds only the in-frame ones, with some missing. The sample consists of millions of clones, 93% of them appearing once. Material: naive CD4+ T cells from PBMCs. All receptors derive from a young man in good health. Some clones in this sample may be carry-over from other donors' samples. The CDR3 runs from the conserved cysteine through the conserved F or W. A D gene is named only where the DNA matches it firmly. The size entry is marked missing in some rows and otherwise reads once, few, many or a size class.

clone size | J gene | D gene | V gene | CDR3 protein | CDR3 DNA
- | TRBJ1-3 | - | TRBV18 | CASSPEGISGNTIYF | TGTGCCAGCTCACCAGAGGGGATCTCTGGAAACACCATATATTTT
- | TRBJ2-7 | TRBD1 | TRBV23-1 | CASSRTTGGAFYQLMSEQYF | TGCGCCAGCAGTCGCACGACAGGGGGCGCCTTTTATCAACTGATGTCCGAGCAGTACTTC
once | TRBJ1-5 | TRBD1 | TRBV7-2 | CASSWTGRGQPQHF | TGTGCCAGCAGCTGGACAGGGAGAGGTCAGCCCCAGCATTTT
once | TRBJ1-5 | - | TRBV9 | CASSPAGVSQPQHF | TGTGCCAGCAGCCCCGCCGGGGTATCCCAGCCCCAGCATTTT
- | TRBJ1-2 | - | TRBV5-4 | CASSLLGNYGYTF | TGTGCCAGCAGCTTGCTGGGAAACTATGGCTACACCTTC
- | TRBJ2-1 | TRBD2 | TRBV9 | CASSVAGGRGLAWGEQFF | TGTGCCAGCAGCGTAGCCGGCGGGCGGGGACTAGCCTGGGGTGAGCAGTTCTTC
- | TRBJ2-7 | - | TRBV6-1 | CASSVSREEQYF | TGTGCCAGCAGTGTTTCCCGGGAAGAGCAGTACTTC
- | TRBJ2-1 | TRBD2 | TRBV5-1 | CASSLSASGYYNEQFF | TGCGCCAGCAGCTTGAGTGCTAGCGGCTACTACAATGAGCAGTTCTTC
- | TRBJ1-2 | TRBD1 | TRBV7-9 | CAEGQAPDYGYTF | TGTGCCGAGGGACAGGCGCCGGATTATGGCTACACCTTC
- | TRBJ2-7 | - | TRBV6-1 | CASSEALPRISAEQYF | TGTGCCAGCAGTGAAGCGCTTCCTAGGATCTCCGCCGAGCAGTACTTC